This T cell receptor (beta chain) was retrieved from a study of immune cell composition in non-small cell lung cancer. This clone was seen just once. The method was immunoSEQ multiplex PCR; TCRdb's version includes in-frame clones alone and lacks a portion of them. The table records around 15,000 clones, over 70% of them present only once. The length of the CDR3 is 13 residues. V dropped 3 bases and J dropped 1 base, with 6 bases sitting between them. Germline V gene data show CDR1 as WNHNN and CDR2 as SYGVQD (reference sequence). Normal lung sampling was at least 3 cm from the tumour, as distant as possible. This sample also appeared in a second study, on CD4 T cells in lung cancer.

The chain is built from TRBV10-1 and TRBJ1-1; unclear D gene. The sample comprised non-adjacent lung tissue. The clonotype was recovered from a human donor with non-small cell lung cancer. CDR3 sequence: CASSDEKNTEAFF. In DNA form, the CDR3 reads TGCGCCAGCAGTGACGAAAAGAACACTGAAGCTTTCTTT.